The clone carrying this T cell receptor (beta chain) occurred a few times. Documented time point: patch test 1, 2 weeks after DPC sensitization. The treatment here: therapeutic diphenylcyclopropenone sensitization with weekly scalp DPC. The data derive from a study of human T cells and chemical hapten exposure. Overall study: Donors were sensitized with 2% DPC on the upper inner arm. Weekly diphenylcyclopropenone doses were given to patients' scalps across the approximately 24-week study.

MiXCR was run by TCRdb on the RACE reads, yielding one entry per CDR3 protein. Among tens of thousands of distinct CDR3 sequences listed, about 9.6% were seen once. V lost 4 bases to trimming and J lost 5 bases, with 14 bases between them. This CDR3 has 14 amino acids. Looked up from germline, CDR1 is MGHRA and CDR2 is YSYEKL. This sequence joins TRBV4-1 and TRBJ1-1, with a tentative D call TRBD1 (5 bases). The sample was whole blood, taken in connection with sensitization to the hapten diphenylcyclopropenone (DPC). This receptor was identified in a woman in her 40s with alopecia areata. Some clones in this sample may be carry-over from other donors' samples. The CDR3 nucleotides are TGCGCCAGCAGCCTTCAGGGTAGCGGGACTGAAGCTTTCTTT. Residues: CASSLQGSGTEAFF.